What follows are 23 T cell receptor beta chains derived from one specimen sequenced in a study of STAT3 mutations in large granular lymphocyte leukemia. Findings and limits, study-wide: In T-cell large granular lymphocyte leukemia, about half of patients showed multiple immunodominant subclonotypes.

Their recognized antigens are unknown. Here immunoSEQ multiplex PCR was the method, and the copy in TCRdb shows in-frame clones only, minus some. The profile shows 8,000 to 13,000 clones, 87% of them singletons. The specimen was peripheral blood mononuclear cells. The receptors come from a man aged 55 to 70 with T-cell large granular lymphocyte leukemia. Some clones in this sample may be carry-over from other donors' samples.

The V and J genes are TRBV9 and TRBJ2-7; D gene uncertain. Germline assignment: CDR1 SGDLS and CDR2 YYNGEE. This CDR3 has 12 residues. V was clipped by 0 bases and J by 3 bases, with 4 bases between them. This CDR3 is CASSVGGYEQYF. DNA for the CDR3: TGTGCCAGCAGCGTAGGGGGCTACGAGCAGTACTTC.

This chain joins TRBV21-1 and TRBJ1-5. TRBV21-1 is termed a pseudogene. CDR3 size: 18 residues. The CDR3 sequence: CASMPRPRADYSNQPQHF. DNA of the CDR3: TGTGCCAGCATGCCACGCCCACGGGCAGATTATAGCAATCAGCCCCAGCATTTT.

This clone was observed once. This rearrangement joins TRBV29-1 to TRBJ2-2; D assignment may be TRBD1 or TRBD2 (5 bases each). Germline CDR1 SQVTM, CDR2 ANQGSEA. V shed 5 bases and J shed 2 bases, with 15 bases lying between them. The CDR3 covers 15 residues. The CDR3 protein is CSVTGTEYNTGELFF. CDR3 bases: TGCAGCGTTACCGGGACGGAATACAACACCGGGGAGCTGTTTTTT.

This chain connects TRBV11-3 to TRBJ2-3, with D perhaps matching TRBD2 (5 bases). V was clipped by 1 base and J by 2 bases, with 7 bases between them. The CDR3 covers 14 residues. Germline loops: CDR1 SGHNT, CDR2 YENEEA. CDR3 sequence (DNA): TGTGCCAGCAGCTTAGTAGCGACCACAGATACGCAGTATTTT. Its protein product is CASSLVATTDTQYF. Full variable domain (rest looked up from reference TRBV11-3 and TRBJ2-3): EAGVVQSPRYKIIEKKQPVAFWCNPISGHNTLYWYLQNLGQGPELLIRYENEEAVDDSQLPKDRFSAERLKGVDSTLKIQPAELGDSAVYLCASSLVATTDTQYFGPGTRLTVL.

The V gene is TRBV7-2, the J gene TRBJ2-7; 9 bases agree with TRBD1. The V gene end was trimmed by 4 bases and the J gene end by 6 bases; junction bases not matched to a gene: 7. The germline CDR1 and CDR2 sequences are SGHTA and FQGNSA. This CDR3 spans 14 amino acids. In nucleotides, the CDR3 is TGTGCCAGCAGCTCGTCCGGGACAGGGCCCGAGCAGTACTTC. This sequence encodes CASSSSGTGPEQYF.

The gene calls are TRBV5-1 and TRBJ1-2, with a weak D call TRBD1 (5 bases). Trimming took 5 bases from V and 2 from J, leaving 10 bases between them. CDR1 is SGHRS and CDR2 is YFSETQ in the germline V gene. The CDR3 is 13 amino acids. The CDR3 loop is CASSWDGNYGYTF. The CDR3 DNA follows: TGCGCCAGCAGTTGGGACGGCAACTATGGCTACACCTTC. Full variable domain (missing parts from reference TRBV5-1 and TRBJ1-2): KAGVTQTPRYLIKTRGQQVTLSCSPISGHRSVSWYQQTPGQGLQFLFEYFSETQRNKGNFPGRFSGRQFSNSRSEMNVSTLELGDSALYLCASSWDGNYGYTFGSGTRLTVV.

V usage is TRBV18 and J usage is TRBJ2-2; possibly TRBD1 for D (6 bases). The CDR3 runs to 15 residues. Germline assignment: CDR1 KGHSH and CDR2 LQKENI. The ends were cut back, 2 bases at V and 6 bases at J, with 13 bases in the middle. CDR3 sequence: CASSPFAGVPGELFF. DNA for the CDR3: TGTGCCAGCTCACCATTCGCAGGGGTCCCCGGGGAGCTGTTTTTT. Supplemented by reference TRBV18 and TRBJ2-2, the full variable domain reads NAGVMQNPRHLVRRRGQEARLRCSPMKGHSHVYWYRQLPEEGLKFMVYLQKENIIDESGMPKERFSAEFPKEGPSILRIQQVVRGDSAAYFCASSPFAGVPGELFFGEGSRLTVL.

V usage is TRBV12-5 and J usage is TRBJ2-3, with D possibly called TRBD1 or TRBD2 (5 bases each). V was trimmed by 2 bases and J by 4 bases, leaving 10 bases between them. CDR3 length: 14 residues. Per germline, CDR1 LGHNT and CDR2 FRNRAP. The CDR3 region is CASGLLGRSDTQYF. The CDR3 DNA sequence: TGTGCTAGTGGTTTGCTGGGACGGTCAGATACGCAGTATTTT. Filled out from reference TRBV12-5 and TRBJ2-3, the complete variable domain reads DARVTQTPRHKVTEMGQEVTMRCQPILGHNTVFWYRQTMMQGLELLAYFRNRAPLDDSGMPKDRFSAEMPDATLATLKIQPSEPRDSAVYFCASGLLGRSDTQYFGPGTRLTVL.

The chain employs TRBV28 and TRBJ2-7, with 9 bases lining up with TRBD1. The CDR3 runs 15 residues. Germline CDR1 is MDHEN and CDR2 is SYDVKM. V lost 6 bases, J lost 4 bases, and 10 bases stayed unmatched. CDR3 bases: TGTGCCAGCAGAGCCACCGGGACAGGGCTTTACGAGCAGTACTTC. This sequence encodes CASRATGTGLYEQYF.

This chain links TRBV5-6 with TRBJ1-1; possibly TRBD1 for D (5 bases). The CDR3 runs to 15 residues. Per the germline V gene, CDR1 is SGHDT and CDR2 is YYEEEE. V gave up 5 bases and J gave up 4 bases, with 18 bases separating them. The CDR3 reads CASSGKSRGITEAFF. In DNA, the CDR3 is TGTGCCAGCAGTGGCAAGTCGCGGGGGATCACTGAAGCTTTCTTT.

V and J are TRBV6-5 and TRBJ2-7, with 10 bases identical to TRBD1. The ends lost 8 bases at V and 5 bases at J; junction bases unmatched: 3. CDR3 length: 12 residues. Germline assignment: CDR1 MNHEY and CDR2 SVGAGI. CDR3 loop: CASQGQGNEQYF. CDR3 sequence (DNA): TGTGCCAGCCAGGGACAGGGGAACGAGCAGTACTTC.

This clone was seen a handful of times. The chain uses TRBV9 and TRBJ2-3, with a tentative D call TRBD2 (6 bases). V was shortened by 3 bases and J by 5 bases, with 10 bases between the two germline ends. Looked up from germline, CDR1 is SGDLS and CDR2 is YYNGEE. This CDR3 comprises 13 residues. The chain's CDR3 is CASSGDFIDTQYF. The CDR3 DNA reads TGTGCCAGCAGCGGGGACTTTATAGATACGCAGTATTTT.

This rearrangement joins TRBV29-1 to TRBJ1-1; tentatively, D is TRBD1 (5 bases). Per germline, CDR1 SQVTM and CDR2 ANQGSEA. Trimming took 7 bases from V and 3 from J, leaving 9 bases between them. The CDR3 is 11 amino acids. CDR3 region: CSGGMDTEAFF. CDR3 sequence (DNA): TGCAGCGGGGGGATGGACACTGAAGCTTTCTTT. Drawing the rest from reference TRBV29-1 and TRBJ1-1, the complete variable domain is SAVISQKPSRDICQRGTSLTIQCQVDSQVTMMFWYRQQPGQSLTLIATANQGSEATYESGFVIDKFPISRPNLTFSTLTVSNMSPEDSSIYLCSGGMDTEAFFGQGTRLTVV.

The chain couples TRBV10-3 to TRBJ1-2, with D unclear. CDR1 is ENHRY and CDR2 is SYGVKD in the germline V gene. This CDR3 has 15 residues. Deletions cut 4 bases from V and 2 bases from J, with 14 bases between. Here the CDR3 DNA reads TGTGCCATCAGTGTTTGGGCAGAAGGGAACTATGGCTACACCTTC. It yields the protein CAISVWAEGNYGYTF.

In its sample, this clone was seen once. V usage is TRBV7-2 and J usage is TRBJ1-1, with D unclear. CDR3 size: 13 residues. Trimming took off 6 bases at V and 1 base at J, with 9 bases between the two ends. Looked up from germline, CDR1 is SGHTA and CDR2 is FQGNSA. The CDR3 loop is CASRTQWNTEAFF. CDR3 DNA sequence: TGTGCCAGCAGAACACAGTGGAACACTGAAGCTTTCTTT.

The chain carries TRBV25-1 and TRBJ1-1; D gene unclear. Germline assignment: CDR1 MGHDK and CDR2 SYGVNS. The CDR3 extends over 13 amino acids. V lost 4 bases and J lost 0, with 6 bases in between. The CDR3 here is CASSVAVNTEAFF. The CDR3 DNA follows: TGTGCCAGCAGTGTCGCGGTGAACACTGAAGCTTTCTTT.

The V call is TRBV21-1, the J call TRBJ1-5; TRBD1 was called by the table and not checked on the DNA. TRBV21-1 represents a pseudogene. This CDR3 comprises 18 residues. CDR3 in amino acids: CASSKDGRGLWSNQPQHF. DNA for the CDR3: TGTGCCAGCAGCAAAGACGGCAGGGGGCTATGGAGCAATCAGCCCCAGCATTTT.

The CDR3, as DNA: TGCGCCAGCAGCCGGGGCGGGTACACAGATACGCAGTATTTT. Translation: CASSRGGYTDTQYF. The genes are TRBV5-1 and TRBJ2-3; D possibly matches TRBD1 or TRBD2 (5 bases each). Germline CDR1 and CDR2: SGHRS and YFSETQ. The CDR3 loop spans 14 amino acids. V gave up 4 bases and J gave up 2 bases, with 11 bases separating them.

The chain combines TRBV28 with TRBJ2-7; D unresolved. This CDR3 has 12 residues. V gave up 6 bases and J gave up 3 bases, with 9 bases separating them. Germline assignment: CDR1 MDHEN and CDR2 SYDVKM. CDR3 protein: CASSTVSYEQYF. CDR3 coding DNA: TGTGCCAGCAGCACAGTTAGCTACGAGCAGTACTTC.

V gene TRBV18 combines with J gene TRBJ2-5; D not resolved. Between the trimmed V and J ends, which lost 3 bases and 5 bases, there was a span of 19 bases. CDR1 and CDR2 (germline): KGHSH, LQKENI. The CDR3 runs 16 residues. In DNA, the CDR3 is TGTGCCAGCTCACCCTCTAGGTCCCGCGGTGGGGAGACCCAGTACTTC. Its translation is CASSPSRSRGGETQYF.

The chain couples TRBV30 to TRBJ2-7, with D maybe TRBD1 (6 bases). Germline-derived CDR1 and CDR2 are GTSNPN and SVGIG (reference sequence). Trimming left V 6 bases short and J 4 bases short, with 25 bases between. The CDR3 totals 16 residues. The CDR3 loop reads CACYQGQARTPYEQYF. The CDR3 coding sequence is TGTGCCTGTTACCAGGGACAAGCCAGGACCCCGTACGAGCAGTACTTC.

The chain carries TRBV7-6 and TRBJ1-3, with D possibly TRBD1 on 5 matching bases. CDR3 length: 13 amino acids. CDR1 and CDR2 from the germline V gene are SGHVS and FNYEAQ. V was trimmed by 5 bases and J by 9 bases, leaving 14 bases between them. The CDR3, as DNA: TGTGCCAGCAGCCCAAACCAGGGCGGCACCATATATTTT. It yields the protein CASSPNQGGTIYF.

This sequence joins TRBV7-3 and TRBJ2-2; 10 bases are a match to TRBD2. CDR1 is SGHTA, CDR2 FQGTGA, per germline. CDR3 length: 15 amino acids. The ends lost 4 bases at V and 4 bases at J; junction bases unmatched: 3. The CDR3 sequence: CASSSLAGGTGELFF. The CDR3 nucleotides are TGTGCCAGCAGCTCCTTAGCGGGAGGCACCGGGGAGCTGTTTTTT.